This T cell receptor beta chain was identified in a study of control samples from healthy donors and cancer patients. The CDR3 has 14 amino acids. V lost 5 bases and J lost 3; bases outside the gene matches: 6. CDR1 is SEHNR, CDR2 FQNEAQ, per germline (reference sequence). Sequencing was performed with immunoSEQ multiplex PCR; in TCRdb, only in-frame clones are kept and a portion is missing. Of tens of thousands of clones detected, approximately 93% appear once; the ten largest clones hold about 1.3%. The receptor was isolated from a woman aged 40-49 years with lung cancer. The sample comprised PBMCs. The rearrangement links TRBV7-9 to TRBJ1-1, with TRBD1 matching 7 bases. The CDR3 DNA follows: TGTGCCAGCAGCCGGCAAGGGACAGACACTGAAGCTTTCTTT. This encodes CASSRQGTDTEAFF.